This is a list of T cell receptor beta chains from one sample in a study of neurological immune-mediated disorders. TCRdb independently ran MiXCR on the 5' RACE reads; one entry per CDR3 protein. The repertoire has approximately 82,000 distinct CDR3 sequences, roughly 15% of them found once; the top ten carry under 7%. The sequenced sample was PBMCs. The receptors stem from a woman aged 45-65 years in good health. CDR3s include the opening cysteine and the closing phenylalanine or tryptophan. A D gene is named only where the DNA matches it firmly. Clone size is not always given. Where it is, it says once, few, many or a class for expanded clones.

clone_size d_call j_call v_call cdr3_aa cdr3_nt
NA TRBD1 TRBJ2-5 TRBV5-1 CANSLLGGLETQYF TGCGCCAACAGCTTGTTAGGGGGCTTGGAGACCCAGTACTTC
many TRBD1 TRBJ2-5 TRBV7-9 CASSLGGQGQTQYF TGTGCCAGCAGCTTAGGCGGACAGGGACAGACCCAGTACTTC
few TRBD2 TRBJ2-1 TRBV29-1 CSVAPTSGRAQFF TGCAGCGTTGCACCAACTAGCGGGAGGGCTCAGTTCTTC
many TRBD1 TRBJ1-6 TRBV3-1 CASSQGDSSNSPLHF TGTGCCAGCAGCCAAGGGGACAGTTCAAATTCACCCCTCCACTTT
NA TRBD2 TRBJ2-1 TRBV3-1 CASSQDPGLASYNEQFF TGTGCCAGCAGCCAAGATCCTGGACTAGCGTCGTACAATGAGCAGTTCTTC
many NA TRBJ2-7 TRBV7-2 CASSFGRGLRISSYEQYF TGTGCCAGCAGCTTCGGTCGGGGACTGCGAATCAGCTCCTACGAGCAGTACTTC
many NA TRBJ2-2 TRBV6-6 CASSYREDTGELFF TGTGCCAGCAGTTACAGGGAAGACACCGGGGAGCTGTTTTTT
medium-sized TRBD2 TRBJ2-3 TRBV20-1 CSAELAGRRDTQYF TGCAGTGCTGAATTAGCGGGCCGTCGGGATACGCAGTATTTT
NA NA TRBJ1-5 TRBV6-5 CASQPSPRPSNQPQHF TGTGCCAGCCAACCCTCGCCAAGGCCGAGCAATCAGCCCCAGCATTTT
many NA TRBJ2-2 TRBV6-6 CASSYFPDGELFF TGTGCCAGCAGTTACTTTCCAGACGGGGAGCTGTTTTTT
NA TRBD1 TRBJ1-2 TRBV5-1 CASSSYGTGFNYGYTF TGCGCCAGCAGCTCGTACGGGACAGGATTTAACTATGGCTACACCTTC
many NA TRBJ2-3 TRBV5-1 CASRETSTALGTQYF TGCGCCAGCAGGGAGACTAGTACAGCGCTCGGTACGCAGTATTTT
many NA TRBJ1-1 TRBV6-5 CASGNRGNTEAFF TGTGCCAGCGGGAATCGGGGAAACACTGAAGCTTTCTTT
few NA TRBJ1-1 TRBV28 CASLLVTEAFF TGTGCCAGCCTACTTGTCACTGAAGCTTTCTTT
many NA TRBJ2-2 TRBV5-1 CASSPISTVTGELFF TGCGCCAGCAGCCCTATTAGCACAGTCACCGGGGAGCTGTTTTTT
many NA TRBJ2-7 TRBV6-5 CASSYFTGTLPYEQYF TGTGCCAGCAGTTACTTTACCGGGACCCTACCCTACGAGCAGTACTTC
many TRBD2 TRBJ2-3 TRBV18 CASSLTRSSGGTDTQYF TGTGCCAGCTCACTCACAAGGTCAAGCGGGGGCACAGATACGCAGTATTTT
NA NA TRBJ1-5 TRBV7-2 CASSPKFGGHQHF TGTGCCAGCTCCCCGAAGTTTGGTGGACACCAGCATTTT
many NA TRBJ2-5 TRBV12-3/TRBV12-4 CASSPRLGRGIETQYF TGTGCCAGCAGTCCCCGGTTAGGGAGGGGGATTGAGACCCAGTACTTC
few NA TRBJ2-1 TRBV5-1 CASSLEGRNYNEQFF TGCGCCAGCAGCTTAGAGGGTAGAAACTACAATGAGCAGTTCTTC
NA TRBD2 TRBJ2-5 TRBV3-1 CASSQTSGRRQETQYF TGTGCCAGCAGCCAGACTAGCGGGAGAAGGCAAGAGACCCAGTACTTC
many NA TRBJ1-1 TRBV9 CASSMTANTEAFF TGTGCCAGCAGCATGACAGCGAACACTGAAGCTTTCTTT
NA TRBD2 TRBJ2-1 TRBV5-1 CASSSSGTSGANNEQFF TGCGCCAGCAGCTCGTCCGGGACTAGCGGAGCAAACAATGAGCAGTTCTTC
many TRBD2 TRBJ2-1 TRBV20-1 CSALTSGRSNEQFF TGCAGTGCTCTGACTAGCGGGAGAAGCAATGAGCAGTTCTTC
many TRBD2 TRBJ2-3 TRBV3-1 CASSQTRRGLAVTDTQYF TGTGCCAGCAGCCAAACCCGCAGGGGACTAGCGGTCACAGATACGCAGTATTTT
many TRBD2 TRBJ2-1 TRBV12-3/TRBV12-4 CASSLRTSGGNEQFF TGTGCCAGCAGTTTAAGGACTAGCGGGGGTAATGAGCAGTTCTTC
many NA TRBJ2-3 TRBV29-1 CSVGRGQDTDTQYF TGCAGCGTTGGTCGGGGGCAAGACACAGATACGCAGTATTTT
many TRBD2 TRBJ2-1 TRBV7-9 CASTQRLAGGNEQFF TGTGCCAGCACCCAGCGATTAGCGGGAGGAAATGAGCAGTTCTTC
many TRBD1 TRBJ2-7 TRBV28 CASSLIPGTGSYEQYF TGTGCCAGCAGCCTAATCCCCGGGACAGGGTCCTACGAGCAGTACTTC
many NA TRBJ2-3 TRBV6-6 CASSTSGVVRTADTQYF NA
many NA TRBJ1-5 TRBV20-1 CSARDGGAGNQPQHF TGCAGTGCTAGAGATGGGGGGGCAGGGAATCAGCCCCAGCATTTT
many TRBD2 TRBJ2-5 TRBV29-1 CSVVVLAGETQYF TGCAGCGTTGTGGTCCTAGCGGGAGAGACCCAGTACTTC
NA NA TRBJ2-5 TRBV5-1 CASSLGVSSWGMYQETRYF TGCGCCAGCAGCTTGGGAGTATCTAGCTGGGGAATGTACCAAGAGACCCGGTACTTC
many NA TRBJ2-2 TRBV3-1 CASSQVHSGPGNGELFF TGTGCCAGCAGCCAGGTTCATAGCGGACCTGGGAACGGGGAGCTGTTTTTT
many NA TRBJ1-2 TRBV19 CASSIDGRRHGYTF TGTGCCAGTAGTATAGACGGACGGCGGCATGGCTACACCTTC
many NA TRBJ2-2 TRBV6-1 CASSAGREGRTGELFF TGTGCCAGCAGTGCCGGCAGGGAAGGTCGCACCGGGGAGCTGTTTTTT
many TRBD2 TRBJ2-1 TRBV5-1 CASSPGGERRLINEQFF TGCGCCAGCAGCCCCGGGGGGGAAAGGAGATTAATCAATGAGCAGTTCTTC
many NA TRBJ1-2 TRBV4-2 CASSQDAREAYYGYTF TGTGCCAGCAGCCAAGACGCCAGGGAGGCTTATTATGGCTACACCTTC
many NA TRBJ1-1 TRBV5-1 CASSLLTGTTEAFF TGCGCCAGCAGCTTGTTGACCGGGACAACTGAAGCTTTCTTT
many NA TRBJ2-6 TRBV5-1 CASSLIQGRSGANVLTF TGCGCCAGCAGCTTGATACAGGGCCGCTCTGGGGCCAACGTCCTGACTTTC
many NA TRBJ1-5 TRBV20-1 CSARAPSGVSNQPQHF TGCAGTGCTAGAGCCCCCTCAGGGGTTAGCAATCAGCCCCAGCATTTT
many TRBD2 TRBJ2-1 TRBV7-2 CASSLGTSGPREQFF TGTGCCAGCAGCTTAGGCACTAGCGGGCCCCGGGAGCAGTTCTTC
many NA TRBJ2-5 TRBV7-6 CASSLGLDGGVETQYF TGTGCCAGCAGCTTAGGGCTTGACGGTGGAGTTGAGACCCAGTACTTC
many NA TRBJ1-1 TRBV5-1 CASSLQGPGDTEAFF TGCGCCAGCAGCTTGCAGGGTCCGGGAGACACTGAAGCTTTCTTT
many TRBD1 TRBJ2-7 TRBV28 CASRPGQGIYEQYF TGTGCCAGCAGACCGGGACAGGGAATCTACGAGCAGTACTTC
many TRBD1 TRBJ1-2 TRBV15 CATSRDQGAWGYTF TGTGCCACCAGCAGAGATCAGGGGGCCTGGGGCTACACCTTC
many NA TRBJ1-1 TRBV10-3 CAISDLEGENTEAFF TGTGCCATCAGTGATCTTGAGGGCGAGAACACTGAAGCTTTCTTT
NA TRBD2 TRBJ2-5 TRBV7-7 CASSPTTKAGAGQETQYF TGTGCTAGCAGCCCAACGACTAAAGCGGGAGCGGGACAAGAGACCCAGTACTTC
many NA TRBJ1-2 TRBV6-5 CASSTKGRAYGYTF TGTGCCAGCAGTACTAAAGGACGTGCCTATGGCTACACCTTC
many TRBD1 TRBJ1-4 TRBV20-1 CSARRQGPEKLFF TGCAGTGCTAGGAGACAGGGGCCGGAAAAACTGTTTTTT